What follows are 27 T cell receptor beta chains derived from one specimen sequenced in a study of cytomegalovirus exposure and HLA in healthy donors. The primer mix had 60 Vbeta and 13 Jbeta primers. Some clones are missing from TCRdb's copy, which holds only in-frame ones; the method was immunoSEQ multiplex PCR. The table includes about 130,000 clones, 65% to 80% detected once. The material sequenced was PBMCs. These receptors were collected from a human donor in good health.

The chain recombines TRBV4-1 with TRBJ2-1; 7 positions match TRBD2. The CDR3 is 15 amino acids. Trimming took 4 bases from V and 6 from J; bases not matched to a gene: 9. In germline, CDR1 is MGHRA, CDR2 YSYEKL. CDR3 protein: CASSRDYEAFNEQFF. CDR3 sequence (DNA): TGCGCCAGCAGCCGGGACTATGAGGCCTTCAATGAGCAGTTCTTC.

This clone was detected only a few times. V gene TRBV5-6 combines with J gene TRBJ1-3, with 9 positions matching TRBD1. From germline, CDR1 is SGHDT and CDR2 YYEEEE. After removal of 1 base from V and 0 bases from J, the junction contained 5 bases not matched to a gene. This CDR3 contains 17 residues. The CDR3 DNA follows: TGTGCCAGCAGCTTGAGGTGGGACAGGGACTCTGGAAACACCATATATTTT. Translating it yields CASSLRWDRDSGNTIYF.

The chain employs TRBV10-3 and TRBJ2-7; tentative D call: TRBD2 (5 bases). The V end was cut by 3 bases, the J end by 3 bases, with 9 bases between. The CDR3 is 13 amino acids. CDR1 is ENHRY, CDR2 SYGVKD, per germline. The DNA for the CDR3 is TGTGCCATCAGTGATTCCCGGGGCTACGAGCAGTACTTC. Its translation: CAISDSRGYEQYF.

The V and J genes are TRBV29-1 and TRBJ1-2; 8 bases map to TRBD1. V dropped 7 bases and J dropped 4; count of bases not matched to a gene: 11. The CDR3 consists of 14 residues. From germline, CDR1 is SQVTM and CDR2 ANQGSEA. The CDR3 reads CSGTDRGLGYGYTF. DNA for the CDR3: TGCAGCGGTACCGACAGGGGTCTCGGCTATGGCTACACCTTC.

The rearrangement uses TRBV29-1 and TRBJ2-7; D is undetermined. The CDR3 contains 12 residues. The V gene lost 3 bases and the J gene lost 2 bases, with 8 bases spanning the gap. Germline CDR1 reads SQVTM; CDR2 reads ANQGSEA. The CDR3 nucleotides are TGCAGCGTTGACCGGTCCACCTACGAGCAGTACTTC. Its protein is CSVDRSTYEQYF.

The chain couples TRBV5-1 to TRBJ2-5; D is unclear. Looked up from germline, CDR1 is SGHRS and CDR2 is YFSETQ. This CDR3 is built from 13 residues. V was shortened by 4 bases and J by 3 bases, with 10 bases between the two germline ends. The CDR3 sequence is CASSPRPEETQYF. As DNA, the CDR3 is TGCGCCAGCAGCCCGCGGCCAGAAGAGACCCAGTACTTC.

The CDR3 region is CASSPPLETPHTDTQYF. The CDR3 nucleotides are TGTGCCAGCAGTCCGCCCCTGGAGACCCCCCACACAGATACGCAGTATTTT. The chain is built from TRBV11-2 and TRBJ2-3, with unresolved D. Trimming removed 6 bases at V and 2 bases at J, with 21 bases between. Looked up from germline, CDR1 is SGHAT and CDR2 is FQNNGV. CDR3 size: 17 residues. Filled out from reference TRBV11-2 and TRBJ2-3, the complete variable domain reads EAGVAQSPRYKIIEKRQSVAFWCNPISGHATLYWYQQILGQGPKLLIQFQNNGVVDDSQLPKDRFSAERLKGVDSTLKIQPAKLEDSAVYLCASSPPLETPHTDTQYFGPGTRLTVL.

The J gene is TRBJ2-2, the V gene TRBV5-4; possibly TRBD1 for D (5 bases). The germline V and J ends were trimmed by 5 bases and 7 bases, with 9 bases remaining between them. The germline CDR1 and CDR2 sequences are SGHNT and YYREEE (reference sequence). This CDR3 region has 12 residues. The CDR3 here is CASSPGLGELFF. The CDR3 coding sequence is TGTGCCAGCAGTCCAGGGCTCGGGGAGCTGTTTTTT.

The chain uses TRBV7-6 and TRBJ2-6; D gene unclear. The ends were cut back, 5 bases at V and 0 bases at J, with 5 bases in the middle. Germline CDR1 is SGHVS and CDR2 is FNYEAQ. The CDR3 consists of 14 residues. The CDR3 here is CASSLPSGANVLTF. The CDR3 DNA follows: TGTGCCAGCAGCCTCCCCTCTGGGGCCAACGTCCTGACTTTC.

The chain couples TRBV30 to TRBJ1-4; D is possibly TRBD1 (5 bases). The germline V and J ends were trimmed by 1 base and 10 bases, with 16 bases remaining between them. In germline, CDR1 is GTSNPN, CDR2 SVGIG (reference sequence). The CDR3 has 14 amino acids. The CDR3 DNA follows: TGTGCCTGGAGTGGGGCGGGCGGGGGTCGAAAACTGTTTTTT. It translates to CAWSGAGGGRKLFF. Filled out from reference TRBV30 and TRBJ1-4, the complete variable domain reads SQTIHQWPATLVQPVGSPLSLECTVEGTSNPNLYWYRQAAGRGLQLLFYSVGIGQISSEVPQNLSASRPQDRQFILSSKKLLLSDSGFYLCAWSGAGGGRKLFFGSGTQLSVL.

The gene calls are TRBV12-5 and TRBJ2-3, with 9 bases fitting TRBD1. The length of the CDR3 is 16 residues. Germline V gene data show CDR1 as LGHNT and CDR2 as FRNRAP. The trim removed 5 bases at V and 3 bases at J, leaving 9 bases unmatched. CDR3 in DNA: TGTGCTAGTGGTGGCAATCGGGACAGGGCGACAGATACGCAGTATTTT. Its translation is CASGGNRDRATDTQYF.

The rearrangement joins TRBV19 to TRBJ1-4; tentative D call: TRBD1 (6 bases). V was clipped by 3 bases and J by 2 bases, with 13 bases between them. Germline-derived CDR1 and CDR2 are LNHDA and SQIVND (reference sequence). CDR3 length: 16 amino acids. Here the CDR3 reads CASSMERGITNEKLFF. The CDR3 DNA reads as TGTGCCAGTAGTATGGAAAGGGGGATCACTAATGAAAAACTGTTTTTT.

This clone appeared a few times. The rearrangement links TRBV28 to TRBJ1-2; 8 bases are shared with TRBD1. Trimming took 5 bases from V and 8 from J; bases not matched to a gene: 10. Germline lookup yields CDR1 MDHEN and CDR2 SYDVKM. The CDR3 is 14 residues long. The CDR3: CASSRAGTGSGYTF. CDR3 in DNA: TGTGCCAGCAGTAGGGCCGGGACAGGATCCGGCTACACCTTC.

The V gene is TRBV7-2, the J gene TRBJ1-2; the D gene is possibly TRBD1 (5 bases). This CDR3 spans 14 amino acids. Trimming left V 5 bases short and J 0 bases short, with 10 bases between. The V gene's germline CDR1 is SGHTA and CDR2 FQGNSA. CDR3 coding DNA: TGTGCCAGCAGCCCCCAGGGTACTAACTATGGCTACACCTTC. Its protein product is CASSPQGTNYGYTF. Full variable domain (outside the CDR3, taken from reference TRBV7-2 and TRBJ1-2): GAGVSQSPSNKVTEKGKDVELRCDPISGHTALYWYRQSLGQGLEFLIYFQGNSAPDKSGLPSDRFSAERTGGSVSTLTIQRTQQEDSAVYLCASSPQGTNYGYTFGSGTRLTVV.

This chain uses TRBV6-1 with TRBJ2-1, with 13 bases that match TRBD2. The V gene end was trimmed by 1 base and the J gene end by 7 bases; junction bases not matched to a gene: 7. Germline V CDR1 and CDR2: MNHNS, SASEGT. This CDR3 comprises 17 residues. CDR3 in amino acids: CASSEGGLAGRGNEQFF. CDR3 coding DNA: TGTGCCAGCAGTGAAGGGGGACTAGCGGGACGGGGGAATGAGCAGTTCTTC.

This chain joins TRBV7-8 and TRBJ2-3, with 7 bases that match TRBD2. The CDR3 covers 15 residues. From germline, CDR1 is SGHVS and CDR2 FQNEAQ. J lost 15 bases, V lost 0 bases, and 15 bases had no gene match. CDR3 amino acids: CASSLARGLGEWLYF. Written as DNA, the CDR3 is TGTGCCAGCAGCTTAGCGCGGGGGTTGGGGGAATGGCTTTATTTT.

As DNA, the CDR3 is TGTGCCAGCAGCTTGCCAGGGTACCAAGAGACCCAGTACTTC. It specifies CASSLPGYQETQYF. The gene calls are TRBV7-6 and TRBJ2-5, with D perhaps TRBD1 (5 bases). V lost 3 bases and J 0 bases, leaving 8 bases between the germline ends. Per the germline V gene, CDR1 is SGHVS and CDR2 is FNYEAQ. The CDR3 is 14 amino acids.

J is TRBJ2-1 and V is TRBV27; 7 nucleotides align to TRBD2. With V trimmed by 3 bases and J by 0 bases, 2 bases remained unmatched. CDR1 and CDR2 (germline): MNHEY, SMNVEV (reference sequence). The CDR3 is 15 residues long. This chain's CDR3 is CASSFSGNSYNEQFF. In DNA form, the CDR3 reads TGTGCCAGCAGTTTCAGCGGGAACTCCTACAATGAGCAGTTCTTC.

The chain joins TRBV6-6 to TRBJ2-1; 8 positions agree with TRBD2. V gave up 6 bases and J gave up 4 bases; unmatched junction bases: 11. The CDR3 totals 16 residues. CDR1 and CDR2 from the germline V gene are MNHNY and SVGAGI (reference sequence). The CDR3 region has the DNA TGTGCCAGCAGCCGAGGCCCGGGACTAGGTTACAATGAGCAGTTCTTC. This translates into CASSRGPGLGYNEQFF.

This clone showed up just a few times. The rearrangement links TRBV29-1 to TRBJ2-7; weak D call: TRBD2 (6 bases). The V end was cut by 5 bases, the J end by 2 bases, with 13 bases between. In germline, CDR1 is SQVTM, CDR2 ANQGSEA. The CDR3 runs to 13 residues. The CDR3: CSVSGTDTYEQYF. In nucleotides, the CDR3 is TGCAGCGTTTCCGGGACTGATACCTACGAGCAGTACTTC.

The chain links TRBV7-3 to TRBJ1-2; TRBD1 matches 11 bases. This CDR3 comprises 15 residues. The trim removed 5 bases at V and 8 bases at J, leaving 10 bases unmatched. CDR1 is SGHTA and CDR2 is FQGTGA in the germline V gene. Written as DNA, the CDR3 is TGTGCCAGCAGCCTTGACGGACAGGGGGCTTGGGGCTACACCTTC. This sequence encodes CASSLDGQGAWGYTF.

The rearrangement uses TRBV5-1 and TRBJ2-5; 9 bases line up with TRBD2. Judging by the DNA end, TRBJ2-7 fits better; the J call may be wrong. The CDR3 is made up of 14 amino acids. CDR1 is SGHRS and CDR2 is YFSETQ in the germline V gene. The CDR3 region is CASSEGTSLYEQYF. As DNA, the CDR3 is TGCGCCAGTTCTGAGGGGACTAGCCTCTACGAGCAGTACTTC.

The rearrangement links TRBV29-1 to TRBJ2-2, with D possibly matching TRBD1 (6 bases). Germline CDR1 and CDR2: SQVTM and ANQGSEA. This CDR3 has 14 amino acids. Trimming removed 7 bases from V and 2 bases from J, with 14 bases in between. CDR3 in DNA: TGCAGCGCGTACCGGGACACTAACACCGGGGAGCTGTTTTTT. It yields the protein CSAYRDTNTGELFF.

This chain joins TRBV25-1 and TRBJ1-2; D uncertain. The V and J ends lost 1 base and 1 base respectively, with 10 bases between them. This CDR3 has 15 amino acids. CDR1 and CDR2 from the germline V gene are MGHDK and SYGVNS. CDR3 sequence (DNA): TGTGCCAGCAGTGAATTTGGATCGGGTAACTATGGCTACACCTTC. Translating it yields CASSEFGSGNYGYTF.

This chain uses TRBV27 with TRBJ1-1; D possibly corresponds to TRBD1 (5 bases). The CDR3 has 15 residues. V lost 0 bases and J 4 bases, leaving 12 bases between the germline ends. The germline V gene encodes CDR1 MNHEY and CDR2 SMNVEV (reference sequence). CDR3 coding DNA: TGTGCCAGCAGTTTATCGTCAGGGAGGGTCACTGAAGCTTTCTTT. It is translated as CASSLSSGRVTEAFF.

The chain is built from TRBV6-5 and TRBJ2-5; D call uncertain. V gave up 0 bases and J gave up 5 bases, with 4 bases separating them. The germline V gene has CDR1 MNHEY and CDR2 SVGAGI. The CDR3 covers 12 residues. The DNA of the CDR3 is TGTGCCAGCAGTTACTCGCGGGAGACCCAGTACTTC. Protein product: CASSYSRETQYF.

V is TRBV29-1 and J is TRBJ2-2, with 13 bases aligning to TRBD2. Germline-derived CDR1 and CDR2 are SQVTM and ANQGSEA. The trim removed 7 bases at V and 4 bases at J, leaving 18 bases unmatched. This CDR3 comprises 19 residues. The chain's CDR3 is CSGQTGLRGLAGSTGELFF. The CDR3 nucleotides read TGCAGCGGACAAACGGGGCTACGGGGACTAGCGGGAAGCACCGGGGAGCTGTTTTTT.